The sequence of this T cell receptor (beta chain) was determined in a study of T cell responses to AZD1222 COVID-19 vaccine. The overall study: Second-dose schedules of about 4 or about 12 weeks were combined. General study points: A rise in Spike-specific TCR breadth and depth followed two AZD1222 doses.

To note about this clone: The antigen is unknown.

The V end lost 0 bases, the J end lost 0 bases, and 8 bases lay between the germline ends. The CDR3 has 15 residues. CDR1 and CDR2 (germline): KGHSH, LQKENI. TCRdb keeps only in-frame clones here, not all; method: immunoSEQ multiplex PCR. Seen here are roughly 140,000 clones, about 95% observed once, and the top ten hold roughly 1.3%. The clonotype comes from an adult in good health. The sequencing used peripheral blood, collected on day 0 of AZD1222 vaccination. The rearrangement links TRBV18 to TRBJ1-1; D might be TRBD1 (6 bases). CDR3 in amino acids: CASSPPGGMNTEAFF. CDR3 nucleotides: TGTGCCAGCTCACCACCAGGGGGGATGAACACTGAAGCTTTCTTT.